This T cell receptor (beta chain) was obtained from a study of cytomegalovirus exposure and HLA in healthy donors. In the PCR, 60 Vbeta and 13 Jbeta primers were used. Sequencing used immunoSEQ multiplex PCR; TCRdb keeps in-frame clones, though not all of them. The sample holds some 200,000 clones; roughly 79% are singletons and the top ten take around 2%. As to this clone: Its antigen is as yet unknown. A read error may produce the germline difference seen at one junction end.

CDR1 and CDR2 (germline): SEHNR, FQNEAQ (reference sequence). This CDR3 has 17 residues. The study's findings and limits: Highest at DRB1 and lowest at HLA-C, TCR association rates differed among HLA loci in a later analysis. In vitro assays verified that a few CMV-associated chains recognized CMV antigens specifically. A later analysis reportedly found fewer N-insertions in an Asian-associated ancestry cluster than the roughly 730-donor mean.

At the time of sampling, donors were nominally healthy, though unrecorded immune exposures were likely. Source material: PBMCs. This TCR was recovered from a woman younger than 45 in good health and CMV-seropositive. The genes are TRBV7-9 and TRBJ2-3; 8 bases fit TRBD1. CDR3 loop: CSSSLTSGTGRTDTQYF. The CDR3 region has the DNA TGTTCCAGCAGCTTGACTTCCGGGACAGGTCGCACAGATACGCAGTATTTT.